Presented here are 14 T cell receptor beta chains from one specimen sequenced in a study of blood T cell repertoires in COVID-19. Sequenced by immunoSEQ multiplex PCR; TCRdb stores in-frame clones only, minus some. The table shows some 260,000 clones, with around 88% occurring only once. Sequences were obtained from peripheral blood. All receptors come from a woman in her twenties or thirties with COVID-19, enrolled during active disease.

The genes are TRBV18 and TRBJ2-2, with D possibly TRBD1 on 5 matching bases. The CDR3 extends over 13 amino acids. Germline CDR1 is KGHSH and CDR2 is LQKENI. V was shortened by 5 bases and J by 7 bases, with 11 bases between the two germline ends. The CDR3 is CASSVTENGELFF. Here the CDR3 DNA reads TGTGCCAGCTCAGTGACAGAGAACGGGGAGCTGTTTTTT.

This clone has only one observation. This sequence joins TRBV5-8 and TRBJ2-1; tentatively, D is TRBD2 (6 bases). V dropped 2 bases and J dropped 0 bases, with 15 bases sitting between them. The CDR3 is 17 amino acids. CDR1 is SGHTS and CDR2 is YDEGEE in the germline V gene. The CDR3 DNA sequence: TGTGCCAGCAGCTTCTGGAGCGGGCCGTCCTCCTACAATGAGCAGTTCTTC. Its protein is CASSFWSGPSSYNEQFF.

The V call is TRBV27, the J call TRBJ1-2; weak D call: TRBD1 (5 bases). This CDR3 region has 13 residues. The V and J ends lost 6 bases and 4 bases respectively, with 12 bases between them. The germline V gene encodes CDR1 MNHEY and CDR2 SMNVEV (reference sequence). The DNA for the CDR3 is TGTGCCAGCAGACACGACAGCTCCTATGGCTACACCTTC. The encoded protein is CASRHDSSYGYTF.

The chain is built from TRBV5-1 and TRBJ2-1; 12 bases are shared with TRBD1. Germline V gene sequence: CDR1 SGHRS, CDR2 YFSETQ. The junction had 9 bases not matched to a gene; V was cut back by 4 bases and J by 7 bases. The CDR3 loop spans 16 amino acids. CDR3 in amino acids: CASSLGTGGAYNEQFF. The CDR3 DNA reads as TGCGCCAGCAGCCTGGGGACAGGGGGCGCTTATAATGAGCAGTTCTTC.

The V call is TRBV9, the J call TRBJ2-3; D is perhaps TRBD2 (6 bases). The CDR3 is 15 residues long. CDR1 SGDLS and CDR2 YYNGEE come from the germline V gene. The V end lost 4 bases, the J end lost 2 bases, and 14 bases lay between the germline ends. DNA for the CDR3: TGTGCCAGCAGCCCGGGACTGGCCCCCACAGATACGCAGTATTTT. It yields the protein CASSPGLAPTDTQYF. Using reference TRBV9 and TRBJ2-3 for the parts outside the CDR3, the full variable domain is DSGVTQTPKHLITATGQRVTLRCSPRSGDLSVYWYQQSLDQGLQFLIQYYNGEERAKGNILERFSAQQFPDLHSELNLSSLELGDSALYFCASSPGLAPTDTQYFGPGTRLTVL.

J is TRBJ2-3 and V is TRBV7-6; 10 bases line up with TRBD1. Germline-derived CDR1 and CDR2 are SGHVS and FNYEAQ. This CDR3 is 17 amino acids long. Trimming removed 5 bases from V and 4 bases from J; junction bases left unmatched: 12. The CDR3 loop reads CASSPRPTGGGSDTQYF. CDR3 DNA sequence: TGTGCCAGCAGCCCTCGCCCGACAGGGGGCGGGTCAGATACGCAGTATTTT. The complete variable domain, with remaining parts taken from reference TRBV7-6 and TRBJ2-3, reads GAGVSQSPRYKVTKRGQDVALRCDPISGHVSLYWYRQALGQGPEFLTYFNYEAQQDKSGLPNDRFSAERPEGSISTLTIQRTEQRDSAMYRCASSPRPTGGGSDTQYFGPGTRLTVL.

The chain combines TRBV5-4 with TRBJ2-5, with 15 bases matching TRBD2. This CDR3 has 17 amino acids. Trimming at V came to 4 bases and at J to 5 bases, leaving 9 bases not matched to a gene. Germline V gene lookup returns CDR1 SGHNT and CDR2 YYREEE (reference sequence). The CDR3 reads CASSRDGTSGGSETQYF. CDR3 DNA: TGTGCCAGCAGCCGCGACGGGACTAGCGGGGGGTCTGAGACCCAGTACTTC. Based on the CDR3 plus reference TRBV5-4 and TRBJ2-5, the full variable domain is ETGVTQSPTHLIKTRGQQVTLRCSSQSGHNTVSWYQQALGQGPQFIFQYYREEENGRGNFPPRFSGLQFPNYSSELNVNALELDDSALYLCASSRDGTSGGSETQYFGPGTRLLVL.

This chain connects TRBV12-5 to TRBJ2-3; the D gene is possibly TRBD2 (5 bases). From germline, CDR1 is LGHNT and CDR2 FRNRAP. Deletions cut 6 bases from V and 0 bases from J, with 10 bases between. CDR3 length: 14 residues. The chain's CDR3 is CASGNGGSTDTQYF. The CDR3 coding sequence is TGTGCTAGTGGGAACGGCGGGAGCACAGATACGCAGTATTTT.

This sequence joins TRBV6-2 or TRBV6-3 and TRBJ2-1; 11 bases are a match to TRBD2. The CDR3 runs 17 residues. The trim removed 2 bases at V and 3 bases at J, leaving 6 bases unmatched. Germline V lookup: CDR1 MNHEY, CDR2 SVGEGT. CDR3: CASSYGASGGYYNEQFF. The CDR3 DNA reads as TGTGCCAGCAGTTACGGGGCTAGCGGGGGGTACTACAATGAGCAGTTCTTC.

This clone was observed a single time. The gene calls are TRBV6-2 or TRBV6-3 and TRBJ2-1, with 7 bases identical to TRBD2. Germline-derived CDR1 and CDR2 are MNHEY and SVGEGT. This CDR3 contains 13 residues. V lost 5 bases and J lost 8; bases outside the gene matches: 6. Here the CDR3 reads CASSAGASYEQFF. The CDR3 region has the DNA TGTGCCAGCAGTGCGGGAGCTTCTTATGAGCAGTTCTTC.

The chain uses TRBV27 and TRBJ1-5; D remains ambiguous. V gave up 7 bases and J gave up 0 bases, with 16 bases separating them. CDR3 length: 16 amino acids. Germline V gives CDR1 MNHEY, CDR2 SMNVEV (reference sequence). The CDR3 spells CASKSGGSYSNQPQHF. Written as DNA, the CDR3 is TGTGCCAGCAAATCGGGAGGGTCCTATAGCAATCAGCCCCAGCATTTT.

The gene calls are TRBV12-3 or TRBV12-4 and TRBJ1-4, with D unclear. The CDR3 has 12 amino acids. V lost 6 bases, J lost 3 bases, and 5 bases lay in between. The CDR3 sequence: CASRTSNEKLFF. Written as DNA, the CDR3 is TGTGCCAGCAGGACATCTAATGAAAAACTGTTTTTT.

About this clone: Different DNA sequences within this sample yield the same CDR3. V is TRBV7-2 and J is TRBJ1-5, with a possible D match to TRBD1 (6 bases). The CDR3 runs 15 residues. CDR1 is SGHTA, CDR2 FQGNSA, per germline. Trimming left V 0 bases short and J 3 bases short, with 9 bases between. The DNA for the CDR3 is TGTGCCAGCAGCTTAGCAGGGGGAAACAATCAGCCCCAGCATTTT. It yields the protein CASSLAGGNNQPQHF.

This rearrangement joins TRBV12-3 or TRBV12-4 to TRBJ1-4; D may be TRBD1 (5 bases). The V and J ends lost 9 bases and 8 bases respectively, with 16 bases between them. This CDR3 has 13 residues. Here the CDR3 reads CASFRVNSEKLFF. CDR3 sequence (DNA): TGTGCCAGTTTCAGGGTAAATAGCGAAAAACTGTTTTTT.